This T cell receptor (beta chain) originates from a study of blood T cell repertoires in COVID-19. Profiled with immunoSEQ multiplex PCR; TCRdb holds only in-frame clones, not every one. The table includes under 350,000 clones, about 89% detected once. Germline V gene data show CDR1 as MDHEN and CDR2 as SYDVKM. The CDR3 covers 15 residues. Trimming took 4 bases from V and 7 from J; bases not matched to a gene: 6. What was sequenced was peripheral blood. This clonotype was obtained from a man between 40 and 49 years old with acute or convalescent COVID-19. The chain recombines TRBV28 with TRBJ2-2; 10 nucleotides align to TRBD1. CDR3 protein: CASSSGQGFSGELFF. Written as DNA, the CDR3 is TGTGCCAGCAGTTCGGGACAGGGGTTCAGCGGGGAGCTGTTTTTT. The full variable domain, completed using reference TRBV28 and TRBJ2-2, is DVKVTQSSRYLVKRTGEKVFLECVQDMDHENMFWYRQDPGLGLRLIYFSYDVKMKEKGDIPEGYSVSREKKERFSLILESASTNQTSMYLCASSSGQGFSGELFFGEGSRLTVL.